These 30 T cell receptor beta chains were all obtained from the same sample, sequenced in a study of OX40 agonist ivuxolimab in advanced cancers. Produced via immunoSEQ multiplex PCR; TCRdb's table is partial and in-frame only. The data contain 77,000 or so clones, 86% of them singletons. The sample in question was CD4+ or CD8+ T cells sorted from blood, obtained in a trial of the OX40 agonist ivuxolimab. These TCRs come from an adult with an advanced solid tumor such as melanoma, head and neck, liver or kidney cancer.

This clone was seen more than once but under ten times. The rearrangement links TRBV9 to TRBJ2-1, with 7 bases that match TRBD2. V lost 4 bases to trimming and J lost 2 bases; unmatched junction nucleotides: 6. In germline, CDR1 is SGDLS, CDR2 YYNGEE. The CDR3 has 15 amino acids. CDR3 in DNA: TGTGCCAGCAGCCCATCTGGGGGGGCCTACAATGAGCAGTTCTTC. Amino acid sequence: CASSPSGGAYNEQFF.

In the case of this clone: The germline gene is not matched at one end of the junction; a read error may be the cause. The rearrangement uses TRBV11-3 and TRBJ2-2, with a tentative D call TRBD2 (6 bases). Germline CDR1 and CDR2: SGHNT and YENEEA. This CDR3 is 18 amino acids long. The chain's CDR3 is CASSLMYSGLAGHRGAVF. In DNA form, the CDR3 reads TGTGCCAGCAGCTTAATGTATAGCGGCCTCGCAGGGCACCGGGGAGCTGTTTTT.

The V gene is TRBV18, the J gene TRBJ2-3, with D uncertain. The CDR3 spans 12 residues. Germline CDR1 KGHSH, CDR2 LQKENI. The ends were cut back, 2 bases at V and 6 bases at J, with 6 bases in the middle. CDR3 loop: CASSPAQDTQYF. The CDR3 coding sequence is TGTGCCAGCTCACCAGCTCAGGATACGCAGTATTTT.

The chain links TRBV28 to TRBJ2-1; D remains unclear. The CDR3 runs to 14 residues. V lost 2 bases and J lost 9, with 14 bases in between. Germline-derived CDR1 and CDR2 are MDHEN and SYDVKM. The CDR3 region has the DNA TGTGCCAGCAGTTTAGAGCTCAAAGTAGGTGAGCAGTTCTTC. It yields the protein CASSLELKVGEQFF.

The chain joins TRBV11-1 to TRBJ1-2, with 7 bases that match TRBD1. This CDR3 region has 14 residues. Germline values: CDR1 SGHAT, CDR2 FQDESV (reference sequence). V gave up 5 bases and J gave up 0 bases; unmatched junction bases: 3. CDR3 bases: TGTGCCAGCAGCATCGGGACAGCTAACTATGGCTACACCTTC. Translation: CASSIGTANYGYTF.

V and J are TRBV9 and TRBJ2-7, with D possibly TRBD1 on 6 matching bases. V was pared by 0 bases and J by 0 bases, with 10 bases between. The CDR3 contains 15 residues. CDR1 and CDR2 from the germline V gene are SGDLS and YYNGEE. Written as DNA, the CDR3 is TGTGCCAGCAGCGTAGATACAGGGAGCTCCTACGAGCAGTACTTC. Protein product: CASSVDTGSSYEQYF.

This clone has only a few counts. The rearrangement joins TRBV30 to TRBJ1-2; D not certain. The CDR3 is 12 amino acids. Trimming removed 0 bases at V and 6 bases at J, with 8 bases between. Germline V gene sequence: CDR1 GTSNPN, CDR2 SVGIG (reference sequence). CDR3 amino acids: CAWSVAVNGYTF. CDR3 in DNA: TGTGCCTGGAGTGTGGCGGTGAATGGCTACACCTTC.

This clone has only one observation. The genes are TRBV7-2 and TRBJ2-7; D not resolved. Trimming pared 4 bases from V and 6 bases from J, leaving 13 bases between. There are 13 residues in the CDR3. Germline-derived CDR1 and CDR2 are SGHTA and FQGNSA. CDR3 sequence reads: CASSSGFSVEQYF. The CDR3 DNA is TGTGCCAGCAGCTCAGGTTTCTCGGTCGAGCAGTACTTC.

CDR3: CASSPQGDTQYF. For the CDR3, the DNA is TGTGCCAGCAGCCCCCAGGGTGATACGCAGTATTTT. V is TRBV7-2 and J is TRBJ2-3, with a possible D match to TRBD1 (5 bases). This CDR3 has 12 residues. Germline CDR1 and CDR2: SGHTA and FQGNSA. Between the trimmed V and J ends, which lost 5 bases and 6 bases, there was a span of 9 bases.

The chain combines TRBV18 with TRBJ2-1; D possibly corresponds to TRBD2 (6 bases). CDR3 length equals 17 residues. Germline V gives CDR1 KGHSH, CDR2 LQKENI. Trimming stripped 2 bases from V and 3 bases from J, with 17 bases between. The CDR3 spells CASSPDSGGTRYNEQFF. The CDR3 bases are TGTGCCAGCTCACCAGACTCCGGGGGAACCCGCTACAATGAGCAGTTCTTC. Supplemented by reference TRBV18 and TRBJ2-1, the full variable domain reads NAGVMQNPRHLVRRRGQEARLRCSPMKGHSHVYWYRQLPEEGLKFMVYLQKENIIDESGMPKERFSAEFPKEGPSILRIQQVVRGDSAAYFCASSPDSGGTRYNEQFFGPGTRLTVL.

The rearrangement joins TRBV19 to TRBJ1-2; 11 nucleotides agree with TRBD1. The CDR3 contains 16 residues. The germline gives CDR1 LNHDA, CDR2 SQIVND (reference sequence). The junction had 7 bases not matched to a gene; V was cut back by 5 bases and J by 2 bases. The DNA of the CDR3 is TGTGCCAGTAGTCCGCGGACAGGGGGCGCGAACTATGGCTACACCTTC. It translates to CASSPRTGGANYGYTF.

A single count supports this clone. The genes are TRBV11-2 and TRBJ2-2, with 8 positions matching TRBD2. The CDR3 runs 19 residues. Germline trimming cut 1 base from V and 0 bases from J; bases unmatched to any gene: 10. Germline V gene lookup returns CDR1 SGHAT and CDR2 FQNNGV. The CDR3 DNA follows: TGTGCCAGCAGCTTAGTTTTAACTAGCGGTCTCACGAACACCGGGGAGCTGTTTTTT. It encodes CASSLVLTSGLTNTGELFF.

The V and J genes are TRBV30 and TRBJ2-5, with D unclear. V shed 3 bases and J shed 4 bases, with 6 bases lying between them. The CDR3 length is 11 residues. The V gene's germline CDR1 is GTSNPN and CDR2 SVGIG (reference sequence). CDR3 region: CAWRRPETQYF. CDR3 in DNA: TGTGCCTGGAGAAGGCCAGAGACCCAGTACTTC.

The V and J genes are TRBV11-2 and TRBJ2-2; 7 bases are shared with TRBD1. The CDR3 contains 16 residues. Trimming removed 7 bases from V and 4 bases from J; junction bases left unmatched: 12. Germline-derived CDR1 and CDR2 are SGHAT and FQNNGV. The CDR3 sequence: CASTLKRTGLTGELFF. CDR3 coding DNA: TGTGCCAGCACCCTGAAACGGACAGGACTCACCGGGGAGCTGTTTTTT.

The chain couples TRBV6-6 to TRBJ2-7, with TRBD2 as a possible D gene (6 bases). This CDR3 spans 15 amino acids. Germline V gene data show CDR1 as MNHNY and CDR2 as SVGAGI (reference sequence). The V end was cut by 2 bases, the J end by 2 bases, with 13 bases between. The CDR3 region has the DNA TGTGCCAGCAGTTACAGAGCGGGCGCTACCTACGAGCAGTACTTC. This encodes CASSYRAGATYEQYF.

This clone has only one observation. CDR3 sequence reads: CASSPGAGDYGYTF. The CDR3 DNA is TGTGCCAGCAGCCCAGGGGCAGGGGACTATGGCTACACCTTC. The J gene is TRBJ1-2, the V gene TRBV11-2, with TRBD1 as a possible D gene (6 bases). Looked up from germline, CDR1 is SGHAT and CDR2 is FQNNGV. CDR3 length: 14 residues. V was shortened by 5 bases and J by 3 bases, with 13 bases between the two germline ends.

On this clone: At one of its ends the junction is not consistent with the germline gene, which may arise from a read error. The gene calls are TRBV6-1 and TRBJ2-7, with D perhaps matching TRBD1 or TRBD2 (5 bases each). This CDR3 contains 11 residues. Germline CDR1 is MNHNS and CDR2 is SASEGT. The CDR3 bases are TGTGCCAGCAGTGAGTCGGGGCTACGAAACTTC. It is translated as CASSESGLRNF.

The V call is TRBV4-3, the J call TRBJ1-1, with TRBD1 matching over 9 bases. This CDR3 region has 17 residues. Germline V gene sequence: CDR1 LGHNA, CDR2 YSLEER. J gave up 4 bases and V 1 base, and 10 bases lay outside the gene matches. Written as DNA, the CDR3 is TGCGCCAGCAGCCAAGCTCTCCCGGGACAGGGAAGCACTGAAGCTTTCTTT. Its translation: CASSQALPGQGSTEAFF.

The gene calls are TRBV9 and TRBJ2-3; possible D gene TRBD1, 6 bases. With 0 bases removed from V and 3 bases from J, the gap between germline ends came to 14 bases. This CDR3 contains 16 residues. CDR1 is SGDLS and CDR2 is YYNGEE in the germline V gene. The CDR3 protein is CASSVGGTLLTDTQYF. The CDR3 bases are TGTGCCAGCAGCGTAGGGGGGACACTTTTAACAGATACGCAGTATTTT.

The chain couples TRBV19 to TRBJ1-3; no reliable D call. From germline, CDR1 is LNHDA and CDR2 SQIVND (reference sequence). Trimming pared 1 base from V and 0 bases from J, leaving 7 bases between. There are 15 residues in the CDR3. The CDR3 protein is CASSIGLLSGNTIYF. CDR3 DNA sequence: TGTGCCAGTAGTATAGGCCTCCTCTCTGGAAACACCATATATTTT.

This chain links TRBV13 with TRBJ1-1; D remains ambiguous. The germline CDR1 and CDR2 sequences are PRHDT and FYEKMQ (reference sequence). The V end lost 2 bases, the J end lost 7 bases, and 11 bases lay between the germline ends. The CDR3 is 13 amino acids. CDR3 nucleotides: TGTGCCAGCAGCTTAAGGGCGTCGGATGAAGCTTTCTTT. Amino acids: CASSLRASDEAFF. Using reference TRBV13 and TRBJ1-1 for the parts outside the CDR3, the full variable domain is AAGVIQSPRHLIKEKRETATLKCYPIPRHDTVYWYQQGPGQDPQFLISFYEKMQSDKGSIPDRFSAQQFSDYHSELNMSSLELGDSALYFCASSLRASDEAFFGQGTRLTVV.

This CDR3 is CASSLDRNTGELFF. DNA of the CDR3: TGTGCCAGCAGCTTAGACCGGAACACCGGGGAGCTGTTTTTT. The rearrangement uses TRBV7-9 and TRBJ2-2; D is unresolved. Germline lookup yields CDR1 SEHNR and CDR2 FQNEAQ (reference sequence). V lost 1 base and J lost 1, with 4 bases in between. This CDR3 comprises 14 residues.

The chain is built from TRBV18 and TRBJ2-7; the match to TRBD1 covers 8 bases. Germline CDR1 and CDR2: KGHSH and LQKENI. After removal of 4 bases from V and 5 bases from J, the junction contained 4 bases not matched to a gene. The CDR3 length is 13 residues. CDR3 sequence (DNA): TGTGCCAGCTCACTGACAGGGGTCAACGAGCAGTACTTC. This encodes CASSLTGVNEQYF.

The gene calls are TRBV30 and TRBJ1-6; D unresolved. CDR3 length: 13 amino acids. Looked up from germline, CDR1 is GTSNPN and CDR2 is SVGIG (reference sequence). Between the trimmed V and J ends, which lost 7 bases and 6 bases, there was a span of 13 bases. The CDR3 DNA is TGTGCCTTCCGACGGGCCTTTAATTCACCCCTCCACTTT. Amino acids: CAFRRAFNSPLHF.

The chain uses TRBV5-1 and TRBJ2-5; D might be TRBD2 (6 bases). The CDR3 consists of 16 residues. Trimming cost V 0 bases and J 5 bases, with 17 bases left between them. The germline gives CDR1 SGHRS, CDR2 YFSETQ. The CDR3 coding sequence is TGCGCCAGCAGCTTGGTGTCGCGGGGAGAATTGGAGACCCAGTACTTC. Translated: CASSLVSRGELETQYF.

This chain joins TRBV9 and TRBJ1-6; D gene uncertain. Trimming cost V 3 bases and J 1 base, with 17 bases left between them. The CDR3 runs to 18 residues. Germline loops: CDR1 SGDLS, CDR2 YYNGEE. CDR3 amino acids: CASSATPVGKSYNSPLHF. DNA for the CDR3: TGTGCCAGCAGCGCCACCCCGGTAGGGAAGTCCTATAATTCACCCCTCCACTTT.

CDR3 sequence: CASSLTYKAQQGEAFF. The CDR3 DNA follows: TGTGCCAGCAGCCTAACATACAAGGCTCAACAGGGTGAAGCTTTCTTT. The rearrangement uses TRBV14 and TRBJ1-1; TRBD1 is a possible D gene (6 bases). The V end lost 4 bases, the J end lost 7 bases, and 22 bases lay between the germline ends. The CDR3 runs to 16 residues. Per germline, CDR1 SGHDN and CDR2 FVKESK. Complete variable domain (other parts from reference TRBV14 and TRBJ1-1): EAGVTQFPSHSVIEKGQTVTLRCDPISGHDNLYWYRRVMGKEIKFLLHFVKESKQDESGMPNNRFLAERTGGTYSTLKVQPAELEDSGVYFCASSLTYKAQQGEAFFGQGTRLTVV.

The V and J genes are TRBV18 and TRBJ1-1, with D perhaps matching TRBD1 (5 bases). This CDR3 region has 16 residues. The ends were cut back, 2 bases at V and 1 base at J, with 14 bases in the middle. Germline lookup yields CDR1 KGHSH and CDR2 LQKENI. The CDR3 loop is CASSPELQVENTEAFF. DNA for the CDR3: TGTGCCAGCTCACCAGAGCTACAGGTAGAGAACACTGAAGCTTTCTTT.

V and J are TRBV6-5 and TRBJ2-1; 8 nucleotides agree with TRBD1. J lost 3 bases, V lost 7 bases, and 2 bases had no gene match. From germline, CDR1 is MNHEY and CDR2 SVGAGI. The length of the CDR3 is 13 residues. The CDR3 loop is CASNRGIYNEQFF. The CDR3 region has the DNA TGTGCCAGCAACAGGGGGATCTACAATGAGCAGTTCTTC.

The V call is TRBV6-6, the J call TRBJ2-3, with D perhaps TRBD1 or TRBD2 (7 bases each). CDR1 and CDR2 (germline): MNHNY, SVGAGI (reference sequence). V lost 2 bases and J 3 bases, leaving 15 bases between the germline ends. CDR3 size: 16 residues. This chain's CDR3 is CASSYPQGGVTDTQYF. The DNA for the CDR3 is TGTGCCAGCAGTTACCCCCAGGGGGGGGTGACAGATACGCAGTATTTT.